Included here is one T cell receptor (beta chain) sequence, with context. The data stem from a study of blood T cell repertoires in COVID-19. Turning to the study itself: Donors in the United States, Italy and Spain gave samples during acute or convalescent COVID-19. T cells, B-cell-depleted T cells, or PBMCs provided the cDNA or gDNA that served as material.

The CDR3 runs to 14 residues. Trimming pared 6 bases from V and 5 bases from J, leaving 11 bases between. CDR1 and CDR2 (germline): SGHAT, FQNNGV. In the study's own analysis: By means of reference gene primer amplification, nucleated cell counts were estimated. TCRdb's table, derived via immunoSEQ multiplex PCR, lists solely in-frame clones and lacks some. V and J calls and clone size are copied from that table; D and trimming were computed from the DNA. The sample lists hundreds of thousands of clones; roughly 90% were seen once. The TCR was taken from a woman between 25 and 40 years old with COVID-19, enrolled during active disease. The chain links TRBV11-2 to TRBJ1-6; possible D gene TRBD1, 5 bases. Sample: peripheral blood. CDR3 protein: CASSPDTDNSPLHF. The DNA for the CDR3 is TGTGCCAGCAGTCCGGACACTGATAATTCACCCCTCCACTTT.